This T cell receptor (beta chain) was profiled in a study of vaccination and CD4 T cells after COVID-19. Whole-study context: Six men and four women formed the convalescents, two being Hispanic.

Germline V lookup: CDR1 MNHEY, CDR2 SVGEGT. The CDR3 covers 13 residues. Trimming cost V 2 bases and J 7 bases, with 9 bases left between them. As regards this clonotype: What it binds is unknown.

Treatment described: roughly ten-day PBMC culture with coronavirus spike peptide pools or control peptides (ViraFEST assay). Sequenced with the Oncomine TCR Beta short-read assay was DNA taken from cultured CD4+ T cells. TCRdb reprocessed the PCR reads via MiXCR and lists one record per CDR3 protein. Here the sample spans about 19,000 distinct CDR3 sequences, 45% to 70% being singletons. The chain recombines TRBV6-2 or TRBV6-3 with TRBJ2-1, with D possibly TRBD1 on 5 matching bases. Specimen: CD4+ T cells from blood, cultured in vitro. This sequence was found in a human donor who had recovered from COVID-19. The CDR3 DNA is TGTGCCAGCAGTTACAGGGGCTGGAATGAGCAGTTCTTC. Residues: CASSYRGWNEQFF.